Shown below are 4 T cell receptor beta chains from a single sample sequenced in a study of CD4 T cells in relation to SARS-CoV-2 and coronaviruses. Unexposed donor CD4+ T cells date from about 2010-2018, before the COVID-19 pandemic. The cells were cultured for under 13 days before CD4+ T cells were isolated. The method was immunoSEQ multiplex PCR; TCRdb's version includes in-frame clones alone and lacks a portion of them. The table shows about 24,000 clones, with 60% to 80% occurring only once. These receptors have no known antigen. The sequenced sample consisted of CD4+ T cells from PBMCs, cultured in vitro. Source of these receptors: a human donor in good health.

The V gene is TRBV2, the J gene TRBJ2-3; no firm D call. There are 16 residues in the CDR3. From germline, CDR1 is SNHLY and CDR2 FYNNEI. The germline V and J ends were trimmed by 2 bases and 1 base, with 13 bases remaining between them. CDR3 bases: TGTGCCAGCAGTGAATTGTGGGCCTCCGGCACAGATACGCAGTATTTT. It encodes CASSELWASGTDTQYF.

The chain couples TRBV12-3 or TRBV12-4 to TRBJ2-1; possible D gene TRBD2, 5 bases. The CDR3 spans 13 residues. Trimming stripped 5 bases from V and 9 bases from J, with 14 bases between. The CDR3, as DNA: TGTGCCAGCAGTATGGGGAGTAAGGGTGAGCAGTTCTTC. Its protein product is CASSMGSKGEQFF.

CDR3 nucleotides: TGTGCCAGCAACCCGGGACTAGCGGGAGGCAGGATTGACAATGAGCAGTTCTTC. It translates to CASNPGLAGGRIDNEQFF. V gene TRBV11-2 combines with J gene TRBJ2-1; 15 nucleotides agree with TRBD2. Germline assignment: CDR1 SGHAT and CDR2 FQNNGV. The CDR3 has 18 amino acids. V shed 7 bases and J 5 bases; nucleotides not matched to a gene: 12.

V gene TRBV2 combines with J gene TRBJ1-5; tentatively, D is TRBD1 (5 bases). CDR3 size: 13 residues. Germline CDR1 is SNHLY and CDR2 is FYNNEI. Trimming removed 8 bases at V and 7 bases at J, with 15 bases between. The CDR3 nucleotides are TGTGCCAGCGGTCCTATGGGGCGGCAGCCCCAGCATTTT. It encodes CASGPMGRQPQHF.